A selection of T cell receptor beta chains follows, all from one sample in a study of siplizumab effects on memory and regulatory T cells. The repertoire was sequenced with immunoSEQ multiplex PCR; TCRdb's copy has only in-frame clones and lacks some. The sample yields more than 85,000 clones, roughly 92% seen once. Sequencing was carried out using CD4+ T cells sorted from blood. The receptors shown here come from a human donor in good health. CDR3s include the opening cysteine and the closing phenylalanine or tryptophan. The D gene is left open where the match is weak. Some rows mark clone size as missing; the rest say once, few, many or name a class of expanded clone.

d_gene,v_gene,abundance,j_gene,CDR3nt,CDR3aa
TRBD2,TRBV7-2,.,TRBJ2-1,TGTGCCAGCAGGCGAGGGACTAGCGGGATCTATGAGCAGTTCTTC,CASRRGTSGIYEQFF
.,TRBV19,.,TRBJ1-2,TGTGCCAGCCGCAACCTAGAAGGGTCTGGCTACACCTTC,CASRNLEGSGYTF
TRBD1,TRBV25-1,.,TRBJ2-7,TGTGCCAGCAGTAGGACAGGGATAGTCTACGAGCAGTACTTC,CASSRTGIVYEQYF
TRBD1,TRBV5-1,once,TRBJ2-7,TGCGCCAGCAGCCCCGGACAGGGAGATTCCTACGAGCAGTACTTC,CASSPGQGDSYEQYF
.,TRBV28,once,TRBJ2-7,TGTGCCAGCAGTTCCCATACAAAGACCTACGAGCAGTACTTC,CASSSHTKTYEQYF
.,TRBV6-1,once,TRBJ2-7,TGTGCCAGCACCCCGATCACTGGGACCTACGAGCAGTACTTC,CASTPITGTYEQYF
TRBD2,TRBV5-1,.,TRBJ2-1,TGCGCCAGCAGCTTGGTTGCTAGCGGGCGAAATGAGCAGTTCTTC,CASSLVASGRNEQFF
.,TRBV5-6,.,TRBJ2-4,TGTGCCAGCAGCTTACCTCAACAGGGCCCGGGTGACATTCAGTACTTC,CASSLPQQGPGDIQYF
.,TRBV7-9,once,TRBJ2-2,TGTGCCAGCAGCTTAGTCACAGGAGGGACCGGGGAGCTGTTTTTT,CASSLVTGGTGELFF
.,TRBV5-6,once,TRBJ2-5,TGTGCCAGCAGCTTGGGTAGGGTTGAGACCCAGTACTTC,CASSLGRVETQYF
.,TRBV28,.,TRBJ1-2,TGTGCCAGCAGAATAGAGCAGGAAACCTATGGCTACACCTTC,CASRIEQETYGYTF
.,TRBV9,.,TRBJ2-6,TGTGCCAGCAGCGTAAGGTTCGGTGAATCTGGGGCCAACGTCCTGACTTTC,CASSVRFGESGANVLTF
TRBD2,TRBV2,.,TRBJ2-5,TGTGCCAGCAGTTCTACTAGCGGAGCCAGCGGGGCCCAGTACTTC,CASSSTSGASGAQYF
.,TRBV7-9,.,TRBJ1-1,TGTGCCAGCGGCAGGGATTATGCCACTGAAGCTTTCTTT,CASGRDYATEAFF
.,TRBV6-5,.,TRBJ1-2,TGTGCCAGCACCCGGGGGGCGAACTATGGCTACACCTTC,CASTRGANYGYTF
.,TRBV7-9,few,TRBJ1-2,TGTGCCAGCACCCGAGGGGAGGGGAACTATGGCTACACCTTC,CASTRGEGNYGYTF
.,TRBV2,.,TRBJ1-2,TGTGCCAGCAGCTCGAGATATGGCTACACCTTC,CASSSRYGYTF
TRBD1,TRBV5-1,.,TRBJ2-7,TGCGCCAGCAGCTTGGCCGCGGGACAGGGTTCACAAGAGCAGTACTTC,CASSLAAGQGSQEQYF
.,TRBV5-1,once,TRBJ1-6,TGTGCCAGCAGCTTGGGGACGGGGAATTCACCCCTCCACTTT,CASSLGTGNSPLHF
TRBD1,TRBV5-1,.,TRBJ1-2,TGCGCCAGCAGCTTGCGAATAGGACAGGGCCCTGGGGGCTACACCTTC,CASSLRIGQGPGGYTF
TRBD2,TRBV11-2,once,TRBJ2-5,TGTGCCAGCAGCTTAAGTCTAGCGGAAGAGACCCAGTACTTC,CASSLSLAEETQYF
.,TRBV11-2,.,TRBJ1-2,TGTGCCAGCAGCGCGGACTATGGCTACACCTTC,CASSADYGYTF
TRBD1,TRBV7-9,.,TRBJ2-7,TGTGCCAGCAGCTTAGGAGCAGGGACAGGGAACGAGCAGTACTTC,CASSLGAGTGNEQYF
TRBD2,TRBV11-2,.,TRBJ2-7,TGTGCCAGCAGCTTAGATTCGGGGCTAGCGGATCACTACGAGCAGTACTTC,CASSLDSGLADHYEQYF
TRBD2,TRBV7-2,.,TRBJ2-1,TGTGCCAGCAGCTTAATGGGACTAGCGGGAGAGCAGTTCTTC,CASSLMGLAGEQFF
TRBD1,TRBV5-5,.,TRBJ2-5,TGTGCCAGCAGCTTGGGTGGCGCAGGGGGCGCGGCAGAGACCCAGTACTTC,CASSLGGAGGAAETQYF
.,TRBV4-1,.,TRBJ2-7,TGCGCCAGCAGCCAAGAGGGGCTTTGGGGGCGCGGATCCTACGAGCAGTACTTC,CASSQEGLWGRGSYEQYF
.,TRBV7-9,.,TRBJ1-2,TGTGCCAGCAGCCCGAGGGGGATACGGGGGTTTGGCTACACCTTC,CASSPRGIRGFGYTF
TRBD2,TRBV19,.,TRBJ2-5,TGTGCCAGTAGACTAGCGGGTCTGGGGGCCCAGTACTTC,CASRLAGLGAQYF
.,TRBV6-1,once,TRBJ1-3,TGTGCCAGCAGTGAAGATGGGAGGGACCGAAGCTCTGGAAACACCATATATTTT,CASSEDGRDRSSGNTIYF
.,TRBV10-3,.,TRBJ1-2,TGTGCCATCAGTGAGGGGTCGGGTGGGGGCTACACCTTC,CAISEGSGGGYTF
TRBD2,TRBV7-7,.,TRBJ2-3,TGTGCCAGCAGCACTTCTAGCGGGGACACAGATACGCAGTATTTT,CASSTSSGDTDTQYF
.,TRBV15,once,TRBJ2-5,TGTGCCACCAGCAGAGATGGGGAGACCCAGTACTTC,CATSRDGETQYF
.,TRBV7-2,.,TRBJ2-4,TGTGCCAGCGGGGTGGATAGGAACATTCAGTACTTC,CASGVDRNIQYF
.,TRBV7-6,once,TRBJ2-5,TGTGCCAGCAGCCGGATGAGGGAGACCCAGTACTTC,CASSRMRETQYF
.,TRBV27,.,TRBJ1-5,TGTGCCAGCAGTTATTTGGGGAGCAATCAGCCCCAGCATTTT,CASSYLGSNQPQHF
.,TRBV2,.,TRBJ2-2,TGTGCCAGCAGTCGGGACACCTCAGGGACCGGGGAGCTGTTTTTT,CASSRDTSGTGELFF
TRBD2,TRBV27,.,TRBJ2-7,TGTGCCAGCAGTTCCCCTAGCGGGGGAAGTTACGAGCAGTACTTC,CASSSPSGGSYEQYF
.,TRBV12-5,.,TRBJ1-1,TGTGCTAGTGGTTTCGGCAGGGTGAACACTGAAGCTTTCTTT,CASGFGRVNTEAFF
.,TRBV5-1,.,TRBJ1-2,TGCGCCAGCAGCCCAGGGCCCCGGTCAGCGGCTTTAGCTAACTATGGCTACACCTTC,CASSPGPRSAALANYGYTF
TRBD1,TRBV7-2,.,TRBJ1-1,TGTGCCAGCAGCCAAAACAGGGGTGAAGCTTTCTTT,CASSQNRGEAFF
.,TRBV5-1,.,TRBJ2-3,TGCGCCAGCAGCTTGGCCTTAGGGTGGGGCACAGATACGCAGTATTTT,CASSLALGWGTDTQYF